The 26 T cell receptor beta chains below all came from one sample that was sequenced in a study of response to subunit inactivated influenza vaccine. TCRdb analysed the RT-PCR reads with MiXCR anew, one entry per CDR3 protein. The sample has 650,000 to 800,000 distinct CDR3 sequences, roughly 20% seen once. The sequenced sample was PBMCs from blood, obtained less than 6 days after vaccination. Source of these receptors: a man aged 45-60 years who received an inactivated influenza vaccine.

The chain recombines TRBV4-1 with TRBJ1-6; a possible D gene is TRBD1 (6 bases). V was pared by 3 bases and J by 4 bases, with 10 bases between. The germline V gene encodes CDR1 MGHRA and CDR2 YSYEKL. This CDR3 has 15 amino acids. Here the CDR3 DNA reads TGCGCCAGCAGCCAGGGGACATTTTATAATTCACCCCTCCACTTT. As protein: CASSQGTFYNSPLHF.

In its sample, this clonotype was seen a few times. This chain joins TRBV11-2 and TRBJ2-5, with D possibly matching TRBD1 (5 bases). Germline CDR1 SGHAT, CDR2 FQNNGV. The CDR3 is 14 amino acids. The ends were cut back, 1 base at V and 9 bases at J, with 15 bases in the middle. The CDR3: CASSLVYRPGSQYF. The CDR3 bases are TGTGCCAGCAGCTTAGTTTACAGACCAGGGTCCCAGTACTTC.

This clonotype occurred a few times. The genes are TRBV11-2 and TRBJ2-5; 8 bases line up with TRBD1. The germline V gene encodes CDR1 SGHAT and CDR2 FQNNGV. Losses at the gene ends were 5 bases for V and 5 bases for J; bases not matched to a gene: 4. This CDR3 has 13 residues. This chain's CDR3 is CASSKGQAETQYF. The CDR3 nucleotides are TGTGCCAGCAGCAAGGGACAGGCGGAGACCCAGTACTTC.

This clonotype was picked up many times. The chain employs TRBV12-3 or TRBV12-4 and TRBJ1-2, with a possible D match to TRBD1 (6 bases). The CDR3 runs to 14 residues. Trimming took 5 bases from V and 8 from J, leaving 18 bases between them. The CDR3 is CASSPYFGGGGYTF. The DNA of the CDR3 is TGTGCCAGCAGTCCCTATTTTGGAGGGGGAGGCTACACCTTC.

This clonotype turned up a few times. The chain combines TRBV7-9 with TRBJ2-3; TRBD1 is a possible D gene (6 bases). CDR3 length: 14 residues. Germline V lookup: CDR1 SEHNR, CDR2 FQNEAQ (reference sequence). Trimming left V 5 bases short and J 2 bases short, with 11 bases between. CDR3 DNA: TGTGCCAGCAGCCTACAGGGCCCCACAGATACGCAGTATTTT. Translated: CASSLQGPTDTQYF.

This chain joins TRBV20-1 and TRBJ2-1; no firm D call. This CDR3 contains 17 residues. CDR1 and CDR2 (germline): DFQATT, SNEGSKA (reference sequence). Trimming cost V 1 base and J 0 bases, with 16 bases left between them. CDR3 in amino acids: CSARAQERTSSYNEQFF. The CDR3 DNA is TGCAGTGCTAGAGCACAAGAGCGAACCAGCTCCTACAATGAGCAGTTCTTC.

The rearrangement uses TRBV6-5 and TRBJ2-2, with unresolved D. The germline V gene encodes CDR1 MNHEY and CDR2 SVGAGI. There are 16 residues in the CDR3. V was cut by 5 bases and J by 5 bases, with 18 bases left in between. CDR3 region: CASSISKVRRTGELFF. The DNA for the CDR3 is TGTGCCAGCAGTATCTCGAAGGTCCGGAGAACCGGGGAGCTGTTTTTT.

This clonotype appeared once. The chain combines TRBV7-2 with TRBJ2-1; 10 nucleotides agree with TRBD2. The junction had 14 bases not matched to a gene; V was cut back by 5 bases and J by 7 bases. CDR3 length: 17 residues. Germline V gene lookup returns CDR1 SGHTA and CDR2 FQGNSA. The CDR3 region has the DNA TGTGCCAGCAGCAACGGAGCGGGGGGGCTCGCGTTTAATGAGCAGTTCTTC. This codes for CASSNGAGGLAFNEQFF. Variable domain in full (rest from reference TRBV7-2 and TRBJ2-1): GAGVSQSPSNKVTEKGKDVELRCDPISGHTALYWYRQSLGQGLEFLIYFQGNSAPDKSGLPSDRFSAERTGGSVSTLTIQRTQQEDSAVYLCASSNGAGGLAFNEQFFGPGTRLTVL.

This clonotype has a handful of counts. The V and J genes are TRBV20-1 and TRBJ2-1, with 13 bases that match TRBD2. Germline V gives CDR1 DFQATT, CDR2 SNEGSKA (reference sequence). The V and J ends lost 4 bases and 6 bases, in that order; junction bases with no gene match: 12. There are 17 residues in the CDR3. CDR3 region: CSAKGFPGLAGTNEQFF. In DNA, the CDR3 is TGCAGTGCTAAAGGATTTCCGGGACTAGCGGGAACCAATGAGCAGTTCTTC.

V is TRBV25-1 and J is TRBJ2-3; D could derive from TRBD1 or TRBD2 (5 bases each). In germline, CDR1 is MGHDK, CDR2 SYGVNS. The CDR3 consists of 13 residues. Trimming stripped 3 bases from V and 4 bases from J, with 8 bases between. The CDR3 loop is CASSEGPPDTQYF. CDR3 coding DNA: TGTGCCAGCAGTGAGGGACCCCCAGATACGCAGTATTTT.

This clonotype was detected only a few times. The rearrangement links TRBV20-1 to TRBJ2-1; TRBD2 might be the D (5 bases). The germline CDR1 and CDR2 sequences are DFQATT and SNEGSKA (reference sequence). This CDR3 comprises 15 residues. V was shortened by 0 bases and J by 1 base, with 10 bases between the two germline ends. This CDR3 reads CSARELVPSYNEQFF. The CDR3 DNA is TGCAGTGCTAGAGAACTAGTTCCATCCTACAATGAGCAGTTCTTC.

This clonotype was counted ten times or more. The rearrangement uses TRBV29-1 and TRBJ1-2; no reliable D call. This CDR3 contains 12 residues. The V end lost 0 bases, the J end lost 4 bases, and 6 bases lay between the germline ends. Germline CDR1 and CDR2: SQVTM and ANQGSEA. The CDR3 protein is CSVEDTLYGYTF. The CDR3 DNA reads TGCAGCGTTGAAGACACTCTCTATGGCTACACCTTC. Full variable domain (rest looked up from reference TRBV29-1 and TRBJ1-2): SAVISQKPSRDICQRGTSLTIQCQVDSQVTMMFWYRQQPGQSLTLIATANQGSEATYESGFVIDKFPISRPNLTFSTLTVSNMSPEDSSIYLCSVEDTLYGYTFGSGTRLTVV.

CDR3 sequence (DNA): TGTGCCAGCAGTTTGGCCCTCAGCGGAGGTCCCTACGAGCAGTACTTC. It translates to CASSLALSGGPYEQYF. The chain carries TRBV27 and TRBJ2-7; a weak D match, TRBD2 (5 bases). The germline gives CDR1 MNHEY, CDR2 SMNVEV (reference sequence). Trimming stripped 3 bases from V and 2 bases from J, with 17 bases between. This CDR3 region has 16 residues.

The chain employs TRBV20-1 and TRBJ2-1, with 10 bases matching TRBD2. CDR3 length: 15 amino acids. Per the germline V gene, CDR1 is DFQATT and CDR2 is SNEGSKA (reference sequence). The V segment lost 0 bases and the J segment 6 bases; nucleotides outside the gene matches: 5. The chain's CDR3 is CSAREAGGPSNEQFF. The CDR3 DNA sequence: TGCAGTGCTAGAGAAGCGGGAGGGCCGTCCAATGAGCAGTTCTTC.

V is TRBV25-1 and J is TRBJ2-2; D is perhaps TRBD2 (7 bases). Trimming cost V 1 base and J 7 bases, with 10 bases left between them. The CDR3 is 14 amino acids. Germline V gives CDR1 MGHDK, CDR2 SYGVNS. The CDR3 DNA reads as TGTGCCAGCAGTGAATGGGGAGGGGGCGGGGAGCTGTTTTTT. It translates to CASSEWGGGGELFF. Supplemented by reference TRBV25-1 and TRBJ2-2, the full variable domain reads EADIYQTPRYLVIGTGKKITLECSQTMGHDKMYWYQQDPGMELHLIHYSYGVNSTEKGDLSSESTVSRIRTEHFPLTLESARPSHTSQYLCASSEWGGGGELFFGEGSRLTVL.

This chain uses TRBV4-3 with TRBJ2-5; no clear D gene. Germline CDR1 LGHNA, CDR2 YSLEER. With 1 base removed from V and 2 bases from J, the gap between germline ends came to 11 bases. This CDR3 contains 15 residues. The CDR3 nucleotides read TGCGCCAGCAGCCAAGGGACGGCGACTCAAGAGACCCAGTACTTC. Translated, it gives CASSQGTATQETQYF.

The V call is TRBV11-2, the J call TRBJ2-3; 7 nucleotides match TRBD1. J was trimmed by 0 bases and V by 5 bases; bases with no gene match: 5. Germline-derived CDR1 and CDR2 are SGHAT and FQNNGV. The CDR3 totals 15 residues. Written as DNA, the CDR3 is TGTGCCAGCAGCGGGGGACAGCGGAGCACAGATACGCAGTATTTT. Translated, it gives CASSGGQRSTDTQYF. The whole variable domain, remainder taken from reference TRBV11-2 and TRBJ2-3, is EAGVAQSPRYKIIEKRQSVAFWCNPISGHATLYWYQQILGQGPKLLIQFQNNGVVDDSQLPKDRFSAERLKGVDSTLKIQPAKLEDSAVYLCASSGGQRSTDTQYFGPGTRLTVL.

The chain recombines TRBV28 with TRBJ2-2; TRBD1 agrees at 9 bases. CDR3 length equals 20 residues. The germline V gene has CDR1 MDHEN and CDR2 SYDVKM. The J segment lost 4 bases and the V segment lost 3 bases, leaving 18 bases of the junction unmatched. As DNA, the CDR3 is TGTGCCAGCAGTTTGGGGTACCGGGACAGGGTTCGACTACGCACCGGGGAGCTGTTTTTT. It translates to CASSLGYRDRVRLRTGELFF.

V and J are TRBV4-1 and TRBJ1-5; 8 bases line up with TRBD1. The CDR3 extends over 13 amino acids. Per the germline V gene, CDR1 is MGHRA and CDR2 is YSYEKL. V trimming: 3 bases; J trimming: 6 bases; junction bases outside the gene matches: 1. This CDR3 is CASSHDRGQPQHF. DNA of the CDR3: TGCGCCAGCAGCCACGACAGGGGTCAGCCCCAGCATTTT.

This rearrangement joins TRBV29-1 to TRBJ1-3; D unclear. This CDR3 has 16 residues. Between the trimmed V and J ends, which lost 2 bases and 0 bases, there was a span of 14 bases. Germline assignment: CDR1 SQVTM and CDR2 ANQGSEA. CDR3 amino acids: CSVETAESSSGNTIYF. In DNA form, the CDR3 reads TGCAGCGTTGAAACGGCAGAAAGCAGCTCTGGAAACACCATATATTTT.

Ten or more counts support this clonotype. CDR3 bases: TGCGCCAGCAGCCAAGTATCTAGCGGGACGAGATCGAACGAGCAGTACTTC. It yields the protein CASSQVSSGTRSNEQYF. The gene calls are TRBV4-3 and TRBJ2-7; 9 bases agree with TRBD2. V shed 1 base and J 5 bases; nucleotides not matched to a gene: 12. CDR3 size: 17 residues. CDR1 is LGHNA and CDR2 is YSLEER in the germline V gene.

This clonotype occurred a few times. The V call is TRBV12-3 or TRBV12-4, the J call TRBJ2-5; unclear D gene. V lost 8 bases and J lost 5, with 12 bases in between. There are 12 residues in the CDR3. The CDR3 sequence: CASGDIAETQYF. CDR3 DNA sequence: TGTGCCAGCGGCGACATAGCCGAGACCCAGTACTTC.

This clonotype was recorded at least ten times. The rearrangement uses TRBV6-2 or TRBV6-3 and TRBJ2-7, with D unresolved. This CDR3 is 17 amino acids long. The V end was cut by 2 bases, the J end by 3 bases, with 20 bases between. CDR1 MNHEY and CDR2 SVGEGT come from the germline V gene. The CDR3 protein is CASSYDPRGVKDYEQYF. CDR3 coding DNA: TGTGCCAGCAGTTACGACCCGCGTGGTGTAAAGGACTACGAGCAGTACTTC.

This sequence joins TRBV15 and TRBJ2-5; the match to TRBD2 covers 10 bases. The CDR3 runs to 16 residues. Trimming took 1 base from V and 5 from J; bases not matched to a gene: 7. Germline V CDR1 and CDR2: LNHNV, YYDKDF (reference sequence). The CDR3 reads CATSRGSGGAGETQYF. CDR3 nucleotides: TGTGCCACCAGCAGAGGAAGCGGGGGGGCCGGGGAGACCCAGTACTTC.

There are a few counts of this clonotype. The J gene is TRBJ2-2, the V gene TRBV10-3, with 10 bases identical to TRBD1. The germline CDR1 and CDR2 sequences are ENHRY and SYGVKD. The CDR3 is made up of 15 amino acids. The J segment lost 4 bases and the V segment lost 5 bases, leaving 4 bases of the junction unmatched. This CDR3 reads CAISSRTGGTGELFF. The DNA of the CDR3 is TGTGCCATCAGTAGTAGGACAGGGGGCACCGGGGAGCTGTTTTTT.

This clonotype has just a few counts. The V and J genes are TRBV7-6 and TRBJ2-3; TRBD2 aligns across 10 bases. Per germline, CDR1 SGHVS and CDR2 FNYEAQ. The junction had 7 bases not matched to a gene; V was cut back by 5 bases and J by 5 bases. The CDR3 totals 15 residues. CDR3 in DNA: TGTGCCAGCAGCGCGTCTAGCGGGAGTGTAGATACGCAGTATTTT. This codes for CASSASSGSVDTQYF.